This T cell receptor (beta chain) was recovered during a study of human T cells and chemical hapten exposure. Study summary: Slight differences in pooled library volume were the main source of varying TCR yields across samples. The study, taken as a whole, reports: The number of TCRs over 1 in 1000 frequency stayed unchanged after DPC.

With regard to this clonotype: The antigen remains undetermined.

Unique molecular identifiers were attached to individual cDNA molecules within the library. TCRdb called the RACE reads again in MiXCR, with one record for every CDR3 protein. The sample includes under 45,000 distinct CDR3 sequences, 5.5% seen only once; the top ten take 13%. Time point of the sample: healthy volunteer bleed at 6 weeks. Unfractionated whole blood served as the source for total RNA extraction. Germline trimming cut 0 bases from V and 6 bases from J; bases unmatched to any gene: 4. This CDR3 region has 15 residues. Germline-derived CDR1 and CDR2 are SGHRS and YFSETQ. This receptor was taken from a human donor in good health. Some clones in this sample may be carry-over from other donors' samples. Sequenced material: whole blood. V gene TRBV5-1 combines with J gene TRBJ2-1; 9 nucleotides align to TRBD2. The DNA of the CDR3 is TGCGCCAGCAGCTTGGGGGGGACTAGCAGCAATGAGCAGTTCTTC. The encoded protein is CASSLGGTSSNEQFF. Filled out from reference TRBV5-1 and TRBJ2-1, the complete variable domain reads KAGVTQTPRYLIKTRGQQVTLSCSPISGHRSVSWYQQTPGQGLQFLFEYFSETQRNKGNFPGRFSGRQFSNSRSEMNVSTLELGDSALYLCASSLGGTSSNEQFFGPGTRLTVL.